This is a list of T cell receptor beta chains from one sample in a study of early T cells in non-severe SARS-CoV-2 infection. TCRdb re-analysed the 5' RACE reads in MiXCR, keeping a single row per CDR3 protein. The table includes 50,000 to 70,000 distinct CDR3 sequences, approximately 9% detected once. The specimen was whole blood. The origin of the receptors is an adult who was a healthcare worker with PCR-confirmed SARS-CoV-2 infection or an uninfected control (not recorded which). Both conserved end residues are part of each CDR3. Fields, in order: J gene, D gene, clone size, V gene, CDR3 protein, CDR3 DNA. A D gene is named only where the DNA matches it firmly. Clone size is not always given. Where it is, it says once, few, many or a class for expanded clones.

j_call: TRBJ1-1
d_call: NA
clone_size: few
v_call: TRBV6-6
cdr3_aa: CASSYDRNTEAFF
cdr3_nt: TGTGCCAGCAGTTACGACAGGAACACTGAAGCTTTCTTT

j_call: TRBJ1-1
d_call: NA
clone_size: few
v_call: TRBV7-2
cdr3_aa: CASSRFQGGMNTEAFF
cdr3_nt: TGTGCCAGCAGTCGTTTCCAGGGAGGGATGAACACTGAAGCTTTCTTT

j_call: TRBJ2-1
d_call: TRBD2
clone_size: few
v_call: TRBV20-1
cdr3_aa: CSARRTSGRIHNEQFF
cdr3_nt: TGCAGTGCTAGGAGGACTAGCGGGAGAATTCACAATGAGCAGTTCTTC

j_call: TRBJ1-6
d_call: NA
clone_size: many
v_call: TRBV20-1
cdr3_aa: CSARAITGTDNSPLHF
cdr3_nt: TGCAGTGCTCGCGCTATTACCGGGACGGATAATTCACCCCTCCACTTT

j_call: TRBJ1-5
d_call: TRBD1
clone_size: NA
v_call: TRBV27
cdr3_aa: CASSLDRDQPQHF
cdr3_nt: TGTGCCAGCAGTTTAGACAGGGATCAGCCCCAGCATTTT

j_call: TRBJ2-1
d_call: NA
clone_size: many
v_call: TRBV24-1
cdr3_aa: CATTSGRGSSYNEQFF
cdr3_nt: TGTGCCACCACCTCTGGGAGAGGTAGCTCCTACAATGAGCAGTTCTTC

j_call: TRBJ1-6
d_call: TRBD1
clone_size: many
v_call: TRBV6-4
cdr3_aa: CASSFRGLGNSPLHF
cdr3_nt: TGTGCCAGCAGCTTCAGGGGGCTTGGGAATTCACCCCTCCACTTT

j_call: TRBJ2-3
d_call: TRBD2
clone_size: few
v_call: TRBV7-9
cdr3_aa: CASFPTSGKTDTQYF
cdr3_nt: TGTGCCAGCTTTCCGACTAGCGGGAAGACAGATACGCAGTATTTT

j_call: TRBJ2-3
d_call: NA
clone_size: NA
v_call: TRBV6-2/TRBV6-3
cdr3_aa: CASRTGGDTQYF
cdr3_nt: TGTGCCAGCAGAACTGGGGGAGATACGCAGTATTTT

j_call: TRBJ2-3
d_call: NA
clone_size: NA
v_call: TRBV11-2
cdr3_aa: CASSNDNSGVDTQYF
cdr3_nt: TGTGCCAGCTCAAATGACAATTCTGGAGTGGATACGCAGTATTTT

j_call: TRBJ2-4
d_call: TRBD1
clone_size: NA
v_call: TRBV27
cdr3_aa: CASSQGQGSHIQYF
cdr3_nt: TGTGCCAGCAGTCAAGGACAGGGCTCGCACATTCAGTACTTC

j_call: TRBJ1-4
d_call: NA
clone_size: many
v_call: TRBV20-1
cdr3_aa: CSARSLIGEKLFF
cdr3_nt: TGCAGTGCTAGATCCCTCATAGGGGAAAAACTGTTTTTT

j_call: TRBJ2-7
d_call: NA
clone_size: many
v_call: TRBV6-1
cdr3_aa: CASSTTSYEQYF
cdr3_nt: TGTGCCAGCAGTACGACCAGCTACGAGCAGTACTTC

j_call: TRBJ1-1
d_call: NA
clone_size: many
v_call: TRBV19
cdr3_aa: CASGWGVNTEAFF
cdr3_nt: TGTGCCAGTGGCTGGGGAGTGAACACTGAAGCTTTCTTT

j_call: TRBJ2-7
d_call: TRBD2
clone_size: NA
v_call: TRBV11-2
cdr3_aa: CASSPLAGGNEQYF
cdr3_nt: TGTGCCAGCAGCCCGCTAGCGGGAGGAAACGAGCAGTACTTC